This TCR beta chain was documented in a study of monozygotic twins with inflammatory bowel disease. Each UMI, carrying a 6-nucleotide sample barcode, came from template switching. TCRdb reanalyzed the 5' RACE reads, giving one entry per CDR3 protein sequence and no DNA. The listing records a few hundred thousand distinct CDR3 sequences. The source is a human donor with ulcerative colitis or Crohn's disease, or a healthy co-twin of an affected twin (not recorded which). Sequences were obtained from blood.

CDR3 region: CASSLLQGNQPQHF. This chain uses TRBV12-3 or TRBV12-4 with TRBJ1-5; there is no DNA to check the TCRdb D call of TRBD1. The CDR3 sequence is 14 residues long.